Reported below is one T cell receptor (beta chain). The clone's antigen remains unknown. Base qualities are not recorded, but no much larger clone differs from it by a single base. The entire amount of isolated RNA was reverse transcribed using the High Capacity cDNA Reverse Transcription Kit, so the sequenced TCRB transcripts were expressed ones. Deep immunoSEQ sequencing was applied to naive, central memory and regulatory T cell samples, giving an average of roughly 3.6 million total reads per sample. Sorted cells were lysed in RLT buffer, and RNA was extracted using DNase-treated RNeasy Micro or Mini kits according to cell number. To prevent cross-contamination, every cell subset was processed on its own, while patient and healthy donor samples were processed together. TCRB sequences were amplified from cDNA with the immunoSEQ multiplex PCR, producing 87-bp fragments spanning the CDR3 region. Amplicons were sequenced on the Illumina HiSeq platform. Under the source paper's analysis protocol: Synthetic template baselines were used to correct PCR bias computationally, reads within Hamming distance 2 were collapsed together, and singletons that could not be merged were discarded. Reads were aligned against IMGT to assign V, D and J genes, CDR3 length and insertions or deletions at six rearrangement sites. Clonotype counts were normalized to sorted cell number within each subset before computing true diversity and Gini coefficients with the tcR R package. The overlap coefficient, calculated on TCRB nucleotide sequences, was used to quantify repertoire sharing. Out-of-frame TCRB sequences from naive cells were analyzed to stand in for the pre-selection repertoire. The table was pulled from immuneACCESS by TCRdb, which kept in-frame rearrangements only. Such tables lose some clones; where checked, under half of the loss comes from unresolved V genes, and the rest has no known cause. V, J and clone size reflect that table, while D and trimming were determined from the DNA. The sample data list 500,000 to 650,000 clones, and 9.5% to 15% of these were observed just once. In total, the top ten clones hold over 0.1% of the sample.

The entry originates in a study of beta chain features in type 1 diabetes (dated by TCRdb to 2017 to 2018). For the wider study: No differences in mean age, gender distribution, total cell number or subset yield were found between patients and healthy donors. Across all samples, some 99 million sorted cells were examined, and cell number per subset correlated strongly with RNA yield. In the study, recently diagnosed type 1 diabetes patients and matched healthy donors were compared on the TCRB repertoires of their sorted circulating CD4+ T cell subsets. Regulatory and stem cell-like memory subsets were isolated from only 8 patients and about eight healthy donors, whereas naive and central memory subsets came from all 28 donors. General findings and caveats noted by the study authors: Fewer insertions and more nucleotide deletions at VDJ recombination sites were observed in patients with type 1 diabetes, implying thymic rearrangement abnormalities. A moderate but significant shortening of TCRB CDR3 length was observed in type 1 diabetes patients in all four CD4+ subsets. Shorter templates might have been favored by PCR, but patient and control samples were amplified and corrected together, so both groups would have been affected equally by any skew. Because cDNA was sequenced instead of genomic DNA, activated cells with high expression could be over-represented, although the groups did not differ in activation or CD3 levels. The naive, central memory and regulatory TCRB repertoires appeared to resemble one another more closely among patients than among healthy donors. Only small numbers of individuals were included in the HLA sub-analyses, which left unresolved whether HLA type had any influence on TCRB rearrangement.

Each donor gave one peripheral blood draw, averaging approximately 0.11 L, which was collected into heparinised tubes. Using a panel that included CD45RO, CCR7, CD25, CD127, CD95 and CD27, naive, central memory, regulatory and stem cell-like memory CD4+ T cells were sorted on a BD FACSAria II. All sorted populations exceeded 95% purity. PBMCs were isolated immediately by Lymphoprep density gradient centrifugation and stained directly without culture. To minimize batch effects, samples were stained and sorted in pairs, one healthy donor with one patient per experiment. The CDR3 covers 13 residues, taking in both the cysteine and the phenylalanine. Here the CDR3 DNA is all that survives: 39 bases in frame from base 1. The germline V gene (reference sequence) supplies CDR1 SEHNR and CDR2 FQNEAQ. Trimmed from V: 5 bases; trimmed from J: 3 bases; junction bases lacking a gene match: 1.

The chain is made from TRBV7-9 and TRBJ2-5, with 9 bases matching TRBD1. The clonotype originates from a man aged 25 to 40 with type 1 diabetes. Source material: naive CD4+ T cells from blood. The cell subset or site label here, explained by the study, means: true naive CD4+ T cells. The CDR3 region has the sequence CASSRTGEETQYF. In nucleotides, the sequence is TGTGCCAGCAGCCGGACAGGGGAAGAGACCCAGTACTTC.